This TCR beta chain was obtained from a study of spatial heterogeneity in lung cancer (dated by TCRdb to about 2019). With respect to the entire study: Beta-chain transcripts were consistently detected in greater numbers than alpha-chain transcripts, which likely reflects a higher abundance of beta-chain transcripts. At surgery, both alpha and beta chains were TCR-sequenced in approximately 210 tumor regions, fewer than 65 matched nontumor lung samples and a few dozen PBMC samples. Nonsynonymous mutation counts, determined by whole-exome sequencing of tumor tissue, were related to TCR repertoire features. In non-small cell lung cancer, the study quantitatively compared TCR alpha and beta repertoires across several tumor regions, matched nontumor lung, and blood. In the raw uncorrected reads, each unique combination of TCR and UMI appeared more than ten times on average. Findings and caveats that apply to the study as a whole: Confirming at a functional level the hypothesis that regional TCRs recognize regional mutations was considered to require additional single-cell paired TCR alpha and beta sequencing.

Per the publication, the time point label means: sample taken at primary tumor resection. Samples were obtained from roughly 72 patients with early-stage, untreated non-small cell lung cancer from the lung TRACERx cohort. Without any cell sorting, TCR sequencing was performed on whole RNA extracted either from tumor and nontumor lung tissue or from cryopreserved PBMC samples. Only patients for whom sufficient RNA was available from at least two tumor regions were selected for TCR sequencing. A lung pathologist reviewed the tumor and adjacent nontumor lung specimens before the specimens were selected. CDR3 length: 15 amino acids, cysteine to phenylalanine. The only DNA kept is the CDR3, 45 bases in frame from the first base. Trimming removed 0 bases from V and 5 bases from J; the gene matches leave 4 bases unexplained. Via the germline V gene (reference sequence), CDR1 is MNHNY and CDR2 SVGAGI. This clonotype is large (0.1 to 1%) in terms of sample share. The specificity of this receptor is unknown. Base qualities are not recorded, but no much larger clone differs from it by a single base.

Library construction relied on 5' RACE. The instrument was a NextSeq 500. In the TCR library protocol, a unique molecular identifier was attached to each TCR cDNA molecule so that PCR and sequencing errors could be corrected. The study's processing was this. TCR identification, UMI-based error correction and CDR3 extraction were all carried out with Decombinator tools. Expanded TCRs were defined as those above a frequency of 2 per 1,000, corresponding to the top 1% of the tumor frequency distribution. Renyi diversity was calculated using the R vegan package after each repertoire was subsampled 100 times to 5,000 TCRs. CDR3 similarity networks were built from amino acid triplet string-kernel similarity, with CDR3s being connected when pairwise similarity was above 0.82. TCRdb passed the public sequencing reads through fastp at Q25 and MiXCR, retaining productive beta sequences. Rows are unified per CDR3 protein, each entry keeping the most common DNA and genes. The V and J calls and clone size are TCRdb's, not the authors'. For this sample there are just over 1,500 distinct CDR3 sequences; roughly 13% appear just once. The ten top clones hold about 15% of the sample.

The source of this sequence is a male donor with early-stage non-small cell lung cancer. The sequence is built from TRBV6-6 and TRBJ2-5, and TRBD2 aligns with 9 junction nucleotides. The source was normal lung tissue next to the tumor, collected at surgery. The CDR3 loop reads CASSYSAGGTETQYF. The bases are TGTGCCAGCAGTTACTCGGCGGGAGGGACGGAGACCCAGTACTTC.